This T cell receptor beta chain was sequenced during a study of cytomegalovirus exposure and HLA in healthy donors. Study-wide results and limits: When a later analysis compared HLA-associated TCR beta chains with equally common others, the HLA-associated chains turned out to be more clonally expanded and to have lower generation probabilities. High specificity and sensitivity for cytomegalovirus status were reported for the classifier. Previous analysis showed most TCR beta V segments were productive about 90% or about 30% of the time.

In regard to this clone: Its antigen is not identified.

V lost 3 bases, J lost 6 bases, and 12 bases lay in between. Germline V CDR1 and CDR2: SGHAT, FQNNGV. The CDR3 sequence is 15 residues long. The CMV serostatus of this donor went unrecorded. 60 Vbeta and 13 Jbeta primers were used in PCR. Sequenced by immunoSEQ multiplex PCR; TCRdb stores in-frame clones only, minus some. The sample shows about 130,000 clones, around four fifths of them seen only once. This rearrangement joins TRBV11-2 to TRBJ1-6; D remains ambiguous. Sequenced: PBMCs. This TCR came from a human donor in good health. In DNA, the CDR3 is TGTGCCAGCAGCTTGGTCGGAGGATCTAATTCACCCCTCCACTTT. It codes for CASSLVGGSNSPLHF.